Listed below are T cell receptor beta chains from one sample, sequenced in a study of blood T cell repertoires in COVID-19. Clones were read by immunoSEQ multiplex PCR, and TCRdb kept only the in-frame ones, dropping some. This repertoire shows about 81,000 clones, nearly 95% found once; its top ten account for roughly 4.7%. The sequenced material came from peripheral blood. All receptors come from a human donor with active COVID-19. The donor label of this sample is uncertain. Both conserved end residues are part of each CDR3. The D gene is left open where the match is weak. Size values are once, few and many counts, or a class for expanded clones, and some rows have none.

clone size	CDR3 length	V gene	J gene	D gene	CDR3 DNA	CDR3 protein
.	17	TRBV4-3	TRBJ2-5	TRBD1	TGCGCCAGCAGCCAAGATTATTGGGACAGGTTACAAGAGACCCAGTACTTC	CASSQDYWDRLQETQYF
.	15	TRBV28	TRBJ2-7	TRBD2	TGTGCCAGCAGCCCAGCTAGCGGAGGTTCCTACGAGCAGTACTTC	CASSPASGGSYEQYF
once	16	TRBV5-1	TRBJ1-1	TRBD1	TGCGCCAGCAGCACGATGTCGACAGGGGTGAACACTGAAGCTTTCTTT	CASSTMSTGVNTEAFF
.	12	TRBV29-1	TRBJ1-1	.	TGCAGCGCCACAGATATGAACACTGAAGCTTTCTTT	CSATDMNTEAFF
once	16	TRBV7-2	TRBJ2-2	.	TGTGCCAGCAGCTTAAGGGGCGGAGGGGGGGCCGGGGAGCTGTTTTTT	CASSLRGGGGAGELFF
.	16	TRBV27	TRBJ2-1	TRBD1	TGTGCCAGCAGTCCAGGTGACAGGGTAACCTACAATGAGCAGTTCTTC	CASSPGDRVTYNEQFF
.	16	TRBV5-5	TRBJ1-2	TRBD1	TGTGCCAGCAGCTTGTTTAGTGGGGACAGAAACTATGGCTACACCTTC	CASSLFSGDRNYGYTF
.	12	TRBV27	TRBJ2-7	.	TGTGCCAGCAGTTCCCTGTCCTACGAGCAGTACTTC	CASSSLSYEQYF
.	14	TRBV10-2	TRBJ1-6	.	TGCGCCAGCAGTGACGAGGGAGCGAATTCACCCCTCCACTTT	CASSDEGANSPLHF
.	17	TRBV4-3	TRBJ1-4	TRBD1	TGCGCCAGCAGCCGCCAGGGAGGGACAGGGATTAATGAAAAACTGTTTTTT	CASSRQGGTGINEKLFF
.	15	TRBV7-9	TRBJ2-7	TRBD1	TGTGCCAGCAGTTTCCTGGGACAGGGCTCCGGGGAGCAGTACTTC	CASSFLGQGSGEQYF
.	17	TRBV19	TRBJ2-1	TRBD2	TGTGCCAGTAGTATTTCCCTAGCGGGGGTGATTTACAATGAGCAGTTCTTC	CASSISLAGVIYNEQFF
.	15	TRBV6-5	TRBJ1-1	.	TGTGCCAGCAGTTACAGGGGACTCCCGAACACTGAAGCTTTCTTT	CASSYRGLPNTEAFF
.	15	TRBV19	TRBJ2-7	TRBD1	TGTGCCAGTAGTATTGGGAACAGGGGTGGTTACGAGCAGTACTTC	CASSIGNRGGYEQYF
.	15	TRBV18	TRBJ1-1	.	TGTGCCAGCTCACCACAACAGGGACGGAACACTGAAGCTTTCTTT	CASSPQQGRNTEAFF
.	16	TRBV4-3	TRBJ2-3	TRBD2	TGCGCCAGCAGCCAAGAGGCGGGAGCTAGCACAGATACGCAGTATTTT	CASSQEAGASTDTQYF
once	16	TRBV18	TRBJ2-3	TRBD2	TGTGCCAGCTCACCAGTCCAGCGGGGGATCACAGATACGCAGTATTTT	CASSPVQRGITDTQYF
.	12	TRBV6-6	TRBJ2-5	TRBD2	TGTGCCAGCGCGGGGGGGAAAGAGACCCAGTACTTC	CASAGGKETQYF
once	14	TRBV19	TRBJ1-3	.	TGTGCCAGTACCACAACAGGACGGTTGGACACCATATATTTT	CASTTTGRLDTIYF
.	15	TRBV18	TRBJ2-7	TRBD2	TGTGCCAGCTCACCAACTAGCGGGAGCTCCTACGAGCAGTACTTC	CASSPTSGSSYEQYF
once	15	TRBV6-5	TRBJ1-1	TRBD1	TGTGCCAGCAGTTACCGACAGGGCTTGGGCACTGAAGCTTTCTTT	CASSYRQGLGTEAFF
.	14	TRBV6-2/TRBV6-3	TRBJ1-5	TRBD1	TGTGCCAGCAGTTGGGACAGGGTAAATCAGCCCCAGCATTTT	CASSWDRVNQPQHF
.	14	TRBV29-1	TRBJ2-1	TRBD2	TGCAGCGCCCAATTTAGCGGGAGGTCCTATGAGCAGTTCTTC	CSAQFSGRSYEQFF
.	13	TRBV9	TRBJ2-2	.	TGTGCCAGCAGCTTTACCGGGGTCGGGGAGCTGTTTTTT	CASSFTGVGELFF
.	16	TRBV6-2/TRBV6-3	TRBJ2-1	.	TGTGCCAGCAGTTGGAAAGAGACAGTTGGCTACAATGAGCAGTTCTTC	CASSWKETVGYNEQFF
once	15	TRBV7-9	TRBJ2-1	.	TGTGCCAGCAGCCACGGGAGCCCCAGCTACAATGAGCAGTTCTTC	CASSHGSPSYNEQFF
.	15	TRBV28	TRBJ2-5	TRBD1	TGTGCCAGCAGTTTATCACAGGGGGCGCGAGAGACCCAGTACTTC	CASSLSQGARETQYF
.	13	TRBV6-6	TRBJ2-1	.	TGTGCCAGTCGGAGCGACAGCCTAACGGAGCAGTTCTTC	CASRSDSLTEQFF
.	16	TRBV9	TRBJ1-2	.	TGTGCCCGCCGCGGGGGGGCGGGGGTCAACCCTTATGGCTACACCTTC	CARRGGAGVNPYGYTF
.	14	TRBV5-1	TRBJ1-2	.	TGCGCCAGCAGCTTGTCAGTAACTAACTATGGCTACACCTTC	CASSLSVTNYGYTF
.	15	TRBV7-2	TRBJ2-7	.	TGTGCCAGCAGCTTCTACGGAGGGGCCTCCTACGAGCAGTACTTC	CASSFYGGASYEQYF
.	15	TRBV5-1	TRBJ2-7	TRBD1	TGCGCCAGCAGCTCCTACGGGACAGCATACTACGAGCAGTACTTC	CASSSYGTAYYEQYF
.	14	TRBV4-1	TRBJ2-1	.	TGCGCCAGCAGCCAAGAAATAAATCAGAAAGAGCAGTTCTTC	CASSQEINQKEQFF
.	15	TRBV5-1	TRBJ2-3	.	TGCGCCAGCAGCTTGGGGGGGCTCCTCACAGATACGCAGTATTTT	CASSLGGLLTDTQYF
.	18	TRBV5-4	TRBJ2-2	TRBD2	TGTGCCAGCAGCCCCGCCGCGGGGGGGTGGGGGAGCACCGGGGAGCTGTTTTTT	CASSPAAGGWGSTGELFF
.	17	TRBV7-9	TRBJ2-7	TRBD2	TGTGCCAGCTCAAAAGGGGAGCGGGAGGGCCTAAGGGGCGAGCAGTACTTC	CASSKGEREGLRGEQYF
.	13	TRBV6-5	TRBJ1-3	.	TGTGCCAGCAGTTACGGGCAGAGAAACACCATATATTTT	CASSYGQRNTIYF
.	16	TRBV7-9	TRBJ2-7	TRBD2	TGTGCCAGCAGCCCAAAGGGACTAGCGATCTCCTACGAGCAGTACTTC	CASSPKGLAISYEQYF
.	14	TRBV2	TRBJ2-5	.	TGTGCCAGCGGCGGAGAATTGCGATCAAAGGTCCAGTACTTC	CASGGELRSKVQYF
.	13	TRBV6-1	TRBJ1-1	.	TGTGCCAGCAGTGAAGCGCGGAACACTGAAGCTTTCTTT	CASSEARNTEAFF